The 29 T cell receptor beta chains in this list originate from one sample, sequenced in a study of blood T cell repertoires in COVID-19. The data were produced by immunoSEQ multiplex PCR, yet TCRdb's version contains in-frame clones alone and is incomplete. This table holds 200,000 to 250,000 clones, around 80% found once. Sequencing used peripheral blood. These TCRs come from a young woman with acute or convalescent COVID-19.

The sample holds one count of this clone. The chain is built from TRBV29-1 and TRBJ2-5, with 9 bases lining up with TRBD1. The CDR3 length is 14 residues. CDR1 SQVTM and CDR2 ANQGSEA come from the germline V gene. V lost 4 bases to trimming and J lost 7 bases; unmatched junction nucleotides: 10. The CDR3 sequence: CSVGPTGGDGTQYF. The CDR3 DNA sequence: TGCAGCGTTGGACCTACAGGGGGCGACGGGACCCAGTACTTC.

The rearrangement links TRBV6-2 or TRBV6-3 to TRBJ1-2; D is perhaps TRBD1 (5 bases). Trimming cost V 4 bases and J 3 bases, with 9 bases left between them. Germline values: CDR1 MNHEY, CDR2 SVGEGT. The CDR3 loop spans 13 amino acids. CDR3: CASSSWGDYGYTF. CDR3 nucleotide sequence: TGTGCCAGCAGTTCCTGGGGGGACTATGGCTACACCTTC.

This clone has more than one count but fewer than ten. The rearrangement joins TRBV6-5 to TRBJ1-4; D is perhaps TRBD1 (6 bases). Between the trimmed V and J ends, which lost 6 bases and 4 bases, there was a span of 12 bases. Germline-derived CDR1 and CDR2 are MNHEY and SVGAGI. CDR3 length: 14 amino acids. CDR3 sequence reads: CASSRTALNEKLFF. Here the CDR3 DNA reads TGTGCCAGCAGCCGGACAGCTCTTAATGAAAAACTGTTTTTT.

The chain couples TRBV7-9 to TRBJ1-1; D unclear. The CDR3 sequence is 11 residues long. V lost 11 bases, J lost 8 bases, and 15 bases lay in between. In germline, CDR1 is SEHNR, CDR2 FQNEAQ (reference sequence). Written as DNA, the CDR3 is TGTGCCGGAGGAACAACAGAAGAAGCTTTCTTT. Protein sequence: CAGGTTEEAFF.

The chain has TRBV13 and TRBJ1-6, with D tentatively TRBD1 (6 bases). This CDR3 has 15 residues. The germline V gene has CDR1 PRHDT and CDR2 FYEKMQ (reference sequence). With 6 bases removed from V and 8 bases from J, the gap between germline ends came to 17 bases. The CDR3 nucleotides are TGTGCCAGCAGACCCATAGGTCCAGGGGATTCACCCCTCCACTTT. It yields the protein CASRPIGPGDSPLHF.

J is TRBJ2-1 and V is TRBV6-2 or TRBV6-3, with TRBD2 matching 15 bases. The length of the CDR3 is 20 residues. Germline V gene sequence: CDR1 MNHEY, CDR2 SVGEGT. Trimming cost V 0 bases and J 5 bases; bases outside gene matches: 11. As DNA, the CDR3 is TGTGCCAGCAGTTACTCTTTGGCCGGGACTAGCGGGAGGCACCACAATGAGCAGTTCTTC. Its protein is CASSYSLAGTSGRHHNEQFF.

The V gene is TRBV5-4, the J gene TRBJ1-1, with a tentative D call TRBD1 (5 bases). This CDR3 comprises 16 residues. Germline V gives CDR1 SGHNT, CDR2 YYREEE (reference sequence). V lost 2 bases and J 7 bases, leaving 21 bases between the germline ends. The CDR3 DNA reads TGTGCCAGCAGCTTAGTTTCAGGGCCGTATGAAATTGAAGCTTTCTTT. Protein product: CASSLVSGPYEIEAFF. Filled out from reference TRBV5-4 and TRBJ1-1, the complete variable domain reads ETGVTQSPTHLIKTRGQQVTLRCSSQSGHNTVSWYQQALGQGPQFIFQYYREEENGRGNFPPRFSGLQFPNYSSELNVNALELDDSALYLCASSLVSGPYEIEAFFGQGTRLTVV.

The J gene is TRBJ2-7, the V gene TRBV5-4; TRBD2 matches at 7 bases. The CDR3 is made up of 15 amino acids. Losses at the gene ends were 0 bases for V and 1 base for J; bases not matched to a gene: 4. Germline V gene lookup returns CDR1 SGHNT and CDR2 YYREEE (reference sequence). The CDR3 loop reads CASSLDSGESYEQYF. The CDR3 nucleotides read TGTGCCAGCAGCTTGGACAGCGGGGAGTCCTACGAGCAGTACTTC.

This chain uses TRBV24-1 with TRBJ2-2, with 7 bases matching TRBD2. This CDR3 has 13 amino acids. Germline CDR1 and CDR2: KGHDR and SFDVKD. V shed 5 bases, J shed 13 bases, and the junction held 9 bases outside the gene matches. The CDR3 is CATSVSGGSGLFF. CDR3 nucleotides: TGTGCCACCAGTGTTTCTGGCGGGAGCGGGCTGTTTTTT.

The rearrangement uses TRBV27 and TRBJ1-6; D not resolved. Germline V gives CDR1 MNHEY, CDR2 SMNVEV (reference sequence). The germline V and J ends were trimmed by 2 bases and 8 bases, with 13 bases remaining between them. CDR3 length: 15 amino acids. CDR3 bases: TGTGCCAGCAGTTTAGTCGGTGGGCGGGATTCACCCCTCCACTTT. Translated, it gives CASSLVGGRDSPLHF.

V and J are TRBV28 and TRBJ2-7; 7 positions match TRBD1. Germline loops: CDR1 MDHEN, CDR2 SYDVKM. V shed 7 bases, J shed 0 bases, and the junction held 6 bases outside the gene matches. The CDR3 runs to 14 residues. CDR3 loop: CASTLQGSSYEQYF. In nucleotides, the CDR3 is TGTGCCAGCACCTTACAGGGGAGCTCCTACGAGCAGTACTTC. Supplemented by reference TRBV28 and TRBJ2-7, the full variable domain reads DVKVTQSSRYLVKRTGEKVFLECVQDMDHENMFWYRQDPGLGLRLIYFSYDVKMKEKGDIPEGYSVSREKKERFSLILESASTNQTSMYLCASTLQGSSYEQYFGPGTRLTVT.

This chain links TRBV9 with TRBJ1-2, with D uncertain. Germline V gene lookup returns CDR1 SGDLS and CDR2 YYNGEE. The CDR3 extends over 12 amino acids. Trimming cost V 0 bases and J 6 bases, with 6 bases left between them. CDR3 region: CASSVGNHGYTF. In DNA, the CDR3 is TGTGCCAGCAGCGTAGGTAATCATGGCTACACCTTC.

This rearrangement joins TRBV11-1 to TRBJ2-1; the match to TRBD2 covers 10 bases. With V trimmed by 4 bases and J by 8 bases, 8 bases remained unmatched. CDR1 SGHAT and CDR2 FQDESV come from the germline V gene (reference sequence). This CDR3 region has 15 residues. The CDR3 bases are TGTGCCAGCAGCTCCCTAGCGGGAGAACTGGATGAGCAGTTCTTC. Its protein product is CASSSLAGELDEQFF.

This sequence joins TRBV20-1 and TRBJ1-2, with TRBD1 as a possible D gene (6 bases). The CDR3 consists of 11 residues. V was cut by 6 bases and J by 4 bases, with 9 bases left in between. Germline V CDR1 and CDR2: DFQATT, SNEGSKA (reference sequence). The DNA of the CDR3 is TGCAGTGCAGAGACAGGCTATGGCTACACCTTC. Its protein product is CSAETGYGYTF.

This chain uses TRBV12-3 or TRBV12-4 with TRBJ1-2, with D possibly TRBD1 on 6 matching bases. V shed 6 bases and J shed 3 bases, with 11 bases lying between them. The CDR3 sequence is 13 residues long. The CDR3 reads CASSKGHDYGYTF. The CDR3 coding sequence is TGTGCCAGCAGCAAGGGACACGACTATGGCTACACCTTC.

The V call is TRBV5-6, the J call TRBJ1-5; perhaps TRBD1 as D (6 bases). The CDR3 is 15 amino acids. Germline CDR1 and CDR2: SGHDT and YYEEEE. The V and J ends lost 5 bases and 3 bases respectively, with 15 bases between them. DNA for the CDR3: TGTGCCAGCAGTTTGAGGGGGAGTTTCAATCAGCCCCAGCATTTT. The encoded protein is CASSLRGSFNQPQHF.

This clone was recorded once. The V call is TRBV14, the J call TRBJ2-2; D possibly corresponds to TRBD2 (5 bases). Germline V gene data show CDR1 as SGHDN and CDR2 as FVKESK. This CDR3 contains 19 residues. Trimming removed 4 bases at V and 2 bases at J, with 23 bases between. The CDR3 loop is CASSLRYNIAPKNTGELFF. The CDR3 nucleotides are TGTGCCAGCAGCCTAAGATATAACATAGCGCCAAAAAACACCGGGGAGCTGTTTTTT.

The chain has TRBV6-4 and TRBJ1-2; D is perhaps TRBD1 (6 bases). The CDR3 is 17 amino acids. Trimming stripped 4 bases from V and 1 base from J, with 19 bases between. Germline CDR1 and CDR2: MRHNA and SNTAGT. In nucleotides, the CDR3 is TGTGCCAGCAGTGTCGGTTGTAGAAAGGGGGTTAACTATGGCTACACCTTC. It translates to CASSVGCRKGVNYGYTF.

This CDR3 reads CASSLGWREVGDTQYF. CDR3 nucleotides: TGTGCCAGCAGTTTAGGCTGGCGGGAGGTGGGAGATACGCAGTATTTT. The chain recombines TRBV27 with TRBJ2-3, with 8 bases aligning to TRBD2. With V trimmed by 2 bases and J by 5 bases, 9 bases remained unmatched. The CDR3 runs to 16 residues. Germline-derived CDR1 and CDR2 are MNHEY and SMNVEV (reference sequence).

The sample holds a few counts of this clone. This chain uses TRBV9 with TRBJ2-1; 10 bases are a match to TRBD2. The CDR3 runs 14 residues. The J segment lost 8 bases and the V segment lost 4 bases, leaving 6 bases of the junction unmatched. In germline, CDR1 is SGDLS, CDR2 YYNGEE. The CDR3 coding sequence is TGTGCCAGCAGCCTTAGCGGGAGGCCCGATGAGCAGTTCTTC. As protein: CASSLSGRPDEQFF.

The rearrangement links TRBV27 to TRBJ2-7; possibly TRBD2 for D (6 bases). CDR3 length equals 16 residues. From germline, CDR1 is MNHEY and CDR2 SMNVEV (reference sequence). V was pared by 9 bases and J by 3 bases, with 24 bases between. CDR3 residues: CASFPSAGSVIYEQYF. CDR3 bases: TGTGCCAGTTTCCCTAGCGCCGGATCCGTTATCTACGAGCAGTACTTC.

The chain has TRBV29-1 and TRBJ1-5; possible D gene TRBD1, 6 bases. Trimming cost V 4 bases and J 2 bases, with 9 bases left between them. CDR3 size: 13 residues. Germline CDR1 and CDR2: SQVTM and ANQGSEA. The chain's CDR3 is CSVGAGGNQPQHF. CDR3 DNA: TGCAGCGTTGGGGCAGGGGGCAATCAGCCCCAGCATTTT.

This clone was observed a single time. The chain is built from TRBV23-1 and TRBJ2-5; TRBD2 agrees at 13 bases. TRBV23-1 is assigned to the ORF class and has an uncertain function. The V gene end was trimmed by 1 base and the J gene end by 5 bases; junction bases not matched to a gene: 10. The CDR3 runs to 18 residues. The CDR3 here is CASSQCPQLAGGPETQYF. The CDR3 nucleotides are TGCGCCAGCAGTCAATGTCCCCAACTAGCGGGAGGGCCGGAGACCCAGTACTTC.

CDR3 residues: CASSSPPTSGQETQYF. CDR3 sequence (DNA): TGTGCCAGCAGCTCGCCCCCAACTAGCGGCCAAGAGACCCAGTACTTC. The V gene is TRBV7-6, the J gene TRBJ2-5; TRBD2 agrees at 8 bases. From germline, CDR1 is SGHVS and CDR2 FNYEAQ. Trimming at V came to 4 bases and at J to 1 base, leaving 8 bases not matched to a gene. The CDR3 runs 16 residues.

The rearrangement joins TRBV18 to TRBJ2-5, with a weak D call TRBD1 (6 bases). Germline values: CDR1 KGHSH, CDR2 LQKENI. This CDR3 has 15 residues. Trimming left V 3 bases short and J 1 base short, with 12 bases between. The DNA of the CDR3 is TGTGCCAGCTCACCCCCGGGCAGGGGCCAAGAGACCCAGTACTTC. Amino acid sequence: CASSPPGRGQETQYF.

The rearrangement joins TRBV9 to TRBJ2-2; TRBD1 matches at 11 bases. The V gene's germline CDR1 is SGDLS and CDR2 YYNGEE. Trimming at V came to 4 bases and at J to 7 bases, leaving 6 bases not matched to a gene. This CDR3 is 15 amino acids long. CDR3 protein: CASSPGTGGDGELFF. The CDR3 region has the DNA TGTGCCAGCAGCCCGGGGACAGGGGGGGACGGGGAGCTGTTTTTT.

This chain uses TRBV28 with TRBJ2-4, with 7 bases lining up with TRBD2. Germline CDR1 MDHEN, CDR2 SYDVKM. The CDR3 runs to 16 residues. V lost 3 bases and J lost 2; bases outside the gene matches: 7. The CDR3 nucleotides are TGTGCCAGCAGTTTTGCGGGAGCAGGGTCCAAAAACATTCAGTACTTC. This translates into CASSFAGAGSKNIQYF.

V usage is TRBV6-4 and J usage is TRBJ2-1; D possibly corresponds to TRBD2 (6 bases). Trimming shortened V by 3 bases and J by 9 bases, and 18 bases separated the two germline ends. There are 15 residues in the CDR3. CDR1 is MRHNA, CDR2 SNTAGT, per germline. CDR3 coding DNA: TGTGCCAGCAGTGAATCATATGGCGGGATTGGTGAGCAGTTCTTC. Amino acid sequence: CASSESYGGIGEQFF.

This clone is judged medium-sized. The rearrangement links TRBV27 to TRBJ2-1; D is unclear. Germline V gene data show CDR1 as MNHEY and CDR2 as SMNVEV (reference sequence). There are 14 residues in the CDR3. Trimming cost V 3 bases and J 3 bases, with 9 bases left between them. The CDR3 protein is CASSFGRVYNEQFF. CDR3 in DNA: TGTGCCAGCAGTTTTGGTCGGGTCTACAATGAGCAGTTCTTC.